This TCR beta chain is from a study of a mutant IDH1 vaccine in newly diagnosed glioma. As for time point: week 23, last vaccination. Topical imiquimod was applied with each vaccine dose, which held 300 ug of mutant IDH1 20-mer peptide. The CDR3 contains 13 residues. From germline, CDR1 is MNHEY and CDR2 SMNVEV (reference sequence). V was clipped by 8 bases and J by 8 bases, with 15 bases between them. Libraries were prepared by immunoSEQ multiplex PCR; TCRdb keeps only in-frame clonotypes and omits some of them. Among fewer than 30,000 clones listed, roughly 80% were seen once. A few counts support this clone. Its specificity is unknown.

V and J are TRBV27 and TRBJ1-4, with a tentative D call TRBD1 (6 bases). Specimen: PBMCs, collected from a glioma patient whose treatment included an IDH1 peptide vaccine. This receptor was taken from a woman aged 18-29 years with glioma. CDR3 protein: CASGRGGVEKLFF. The CDR3 DNA is TGTGCCAGCGGAAGAGGGGGAGTGGAAAAACTGTTTTTT.